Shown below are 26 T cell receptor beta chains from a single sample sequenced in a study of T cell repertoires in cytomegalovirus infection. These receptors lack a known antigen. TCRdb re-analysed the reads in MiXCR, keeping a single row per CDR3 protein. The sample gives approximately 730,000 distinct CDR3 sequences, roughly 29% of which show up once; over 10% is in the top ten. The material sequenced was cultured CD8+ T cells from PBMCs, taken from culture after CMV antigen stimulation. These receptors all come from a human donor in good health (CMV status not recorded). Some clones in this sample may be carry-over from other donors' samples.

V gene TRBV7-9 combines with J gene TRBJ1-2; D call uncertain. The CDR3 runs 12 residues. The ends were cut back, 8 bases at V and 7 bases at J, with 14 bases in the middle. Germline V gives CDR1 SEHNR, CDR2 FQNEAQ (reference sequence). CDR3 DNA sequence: TGTGCCAGCCGAGAGGGCCCTGGTGGCTACACCTTC. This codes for CASREGPGGYTF.

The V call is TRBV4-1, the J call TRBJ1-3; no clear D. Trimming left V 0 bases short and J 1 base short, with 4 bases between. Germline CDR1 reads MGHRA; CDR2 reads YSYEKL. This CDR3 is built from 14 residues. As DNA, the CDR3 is TGCGCCAGCAGCCAAGATTTTTCTGGAAACACCATATATTTT. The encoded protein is CASSQDFSGNTIYF.

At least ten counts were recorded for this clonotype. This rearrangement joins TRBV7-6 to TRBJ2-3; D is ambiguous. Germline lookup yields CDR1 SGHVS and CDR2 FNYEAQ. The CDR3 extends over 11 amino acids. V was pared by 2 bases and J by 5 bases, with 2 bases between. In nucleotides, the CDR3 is TGTGCCAGCAGCTTAAAAGATACGCAGTATTTT. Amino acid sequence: CASSLKDTQYF.

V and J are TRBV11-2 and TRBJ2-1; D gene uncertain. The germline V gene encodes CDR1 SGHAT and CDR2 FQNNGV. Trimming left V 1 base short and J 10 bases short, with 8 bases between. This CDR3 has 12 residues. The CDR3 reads CASSLGGWEQFF. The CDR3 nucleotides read TGTGCCAGCAGCTTAGGTGGCTGGGAGCAGTTCTTC.

CDR3 DNA sequence: TGTGCCAGCTCACCAGAAATTTCCTACAATGAGCAGTTCTTC. As protein: CASSPEISYNEQFF. J is TRBJ2-1 and V is TRBV18; D not resolved. In germline, CDR1 is KGHSH, CDR2 LQKENI. V was shortened by 2 bases and J by 1 base, with 6 bases between the two germline ends. The CDR3 loop spans 14 amino acids.

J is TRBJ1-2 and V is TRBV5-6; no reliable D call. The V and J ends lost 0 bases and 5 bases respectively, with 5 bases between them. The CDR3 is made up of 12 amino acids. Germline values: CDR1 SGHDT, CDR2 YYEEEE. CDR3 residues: CASSLAQYGYTF. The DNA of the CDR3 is TGTGCCAGCAGCTTGGCCCAATATGGCTACACCTTC. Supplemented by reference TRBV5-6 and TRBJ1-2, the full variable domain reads DAGVTQSPTHLIKTRGQQVTLRCSPKSGHDTVSWYQQALGQGPQFIFQYYEEEERQRGNFPDRFSGHQFPNYSSELNVNALLLGDSALYLCASSLAQYGYTFGSGTRLTVV.

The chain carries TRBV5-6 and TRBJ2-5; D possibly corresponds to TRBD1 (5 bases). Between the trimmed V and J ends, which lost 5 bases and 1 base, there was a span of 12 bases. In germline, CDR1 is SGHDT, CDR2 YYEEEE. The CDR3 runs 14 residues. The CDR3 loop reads CASSPDRPQETQYF. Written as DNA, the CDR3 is TGTGCCAGCAGTCCTGACAGACCCCAAGAGACCCAGTACTTC.

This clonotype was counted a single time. CDR3 in amino acids: CASSQVQGATEAFF. The CDR3 DNA reads TGCGCCAGCAGCCAGGTACAGGGGGCCACTGAAGCTTTCTTT. The chain recombines TRBV4-1 with TRBJ1-1; TRBD1 matches at 9 bases. The J segment lost 4 bases and the V segment lost 3 bases, leaving 3 bases of the junction unmatched. The CDR3 covers 14 residues. Germline V gene lookup returns CDR1 MGHRA and CDR2 YSYEKL.

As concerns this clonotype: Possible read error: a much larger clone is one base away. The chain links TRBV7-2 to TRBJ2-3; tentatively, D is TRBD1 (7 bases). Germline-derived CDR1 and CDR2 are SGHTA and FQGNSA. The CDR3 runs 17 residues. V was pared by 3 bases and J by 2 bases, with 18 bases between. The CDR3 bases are TGTGCCAGCAGCTTCCGCAGCAGCAGGGGGGCCACAGATACGCAGTATTTT. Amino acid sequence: CASSFRSSRGATDTQYF.

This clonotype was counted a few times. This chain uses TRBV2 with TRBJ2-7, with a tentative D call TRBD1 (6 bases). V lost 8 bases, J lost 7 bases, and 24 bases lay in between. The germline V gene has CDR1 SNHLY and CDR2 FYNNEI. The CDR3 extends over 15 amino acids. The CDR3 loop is CASEAWDKGRGEQYF. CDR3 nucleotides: TGTGCCAGCGAAGCCTGGGACAAAGGCCGTGGAGAGCAGTACTTC.

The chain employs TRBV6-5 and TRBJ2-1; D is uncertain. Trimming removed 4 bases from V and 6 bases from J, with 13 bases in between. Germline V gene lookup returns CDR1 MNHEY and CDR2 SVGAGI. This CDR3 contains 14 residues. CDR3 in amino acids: CASSLSLPANEQFF. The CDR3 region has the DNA TGTGCCAGCAGTTTATCACTTCCCGCCAATGAGCAGTTCTTC.

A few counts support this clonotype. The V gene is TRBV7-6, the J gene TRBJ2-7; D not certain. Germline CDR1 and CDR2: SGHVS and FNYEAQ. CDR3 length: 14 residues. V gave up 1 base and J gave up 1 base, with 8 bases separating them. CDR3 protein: CASSLDAPSYEQYF. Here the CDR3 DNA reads TGTGCCAGCAGCTTAGATGCACCTTCCTACGAGCAGTACTTC. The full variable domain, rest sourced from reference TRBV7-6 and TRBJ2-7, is GAGVSQSPRYKVTKRGQDVALRCDPISGHVSLYWYRQALGQGPEFLTYFNYEAQQDKSGLPNDRFSAERPEGSISTLTIQRTEQRDSAMYRCASSLDAPSYEQYFGPGTRLTVT.

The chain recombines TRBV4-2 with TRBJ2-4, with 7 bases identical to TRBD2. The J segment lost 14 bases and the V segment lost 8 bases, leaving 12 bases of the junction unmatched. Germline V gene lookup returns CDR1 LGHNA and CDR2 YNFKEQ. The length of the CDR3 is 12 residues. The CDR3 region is CASAPPSGMKYF. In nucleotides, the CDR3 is TGTGCCAGCGCCCCCCCCAGCGGGATGAAGTACTTC.

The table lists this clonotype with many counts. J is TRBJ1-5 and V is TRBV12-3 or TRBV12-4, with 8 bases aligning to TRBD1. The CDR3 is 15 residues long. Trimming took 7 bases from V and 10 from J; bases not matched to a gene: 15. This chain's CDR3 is CASTQGETGVEPQHF. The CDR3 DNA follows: TGTGCCAGCACCCAGGGGGAGACAGGGGTGGAACCCCAGCATTTT.

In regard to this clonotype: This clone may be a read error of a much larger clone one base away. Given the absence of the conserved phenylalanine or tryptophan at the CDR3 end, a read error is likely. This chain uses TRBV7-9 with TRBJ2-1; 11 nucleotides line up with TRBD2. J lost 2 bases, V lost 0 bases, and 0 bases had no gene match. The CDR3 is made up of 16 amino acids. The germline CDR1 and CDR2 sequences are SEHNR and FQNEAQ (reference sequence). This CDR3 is CASSLASGRAYNEQFS. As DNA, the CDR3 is TGTGCCAGCAGCTTAGCTAGCGGGAGGGCCTACAATGAGCAGTTCTCC.

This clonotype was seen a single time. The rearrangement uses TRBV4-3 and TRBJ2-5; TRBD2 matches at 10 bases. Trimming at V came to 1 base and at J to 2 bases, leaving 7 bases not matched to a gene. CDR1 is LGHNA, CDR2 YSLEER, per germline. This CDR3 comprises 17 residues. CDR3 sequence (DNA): TGCGCCAGCAGCCAAGGAGTCGGACTAGCGGAGCAAGAGACCCAGTACTTC. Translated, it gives CASSQGVGLAEQETQYF.

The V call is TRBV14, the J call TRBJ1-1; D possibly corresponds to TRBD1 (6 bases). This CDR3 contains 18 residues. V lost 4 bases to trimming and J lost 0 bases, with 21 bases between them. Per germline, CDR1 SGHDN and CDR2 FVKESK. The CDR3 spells CASSPWQGRLGMNTEAFF. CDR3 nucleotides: TGTGCCAGCAGCCCTTGGCAGGGGAGGTTGGGAATGAACACTGAAGCTTTCTTT. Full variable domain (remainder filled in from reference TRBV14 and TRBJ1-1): EAGVTQFPSHSVIEKGQTVTLRCDPISGHDNLYWYRRVMGKEIKFLLHFVKESKQDESGMPNNRFLAERTGGTYSTLKVQPAELEDSGVYFCASSPWQGRLGMNTEAFFGQGTRLTVV.

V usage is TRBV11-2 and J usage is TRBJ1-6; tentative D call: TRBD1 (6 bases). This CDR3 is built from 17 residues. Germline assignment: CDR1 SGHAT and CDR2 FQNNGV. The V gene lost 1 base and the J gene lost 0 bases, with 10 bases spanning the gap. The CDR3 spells CASSLGTDYSYNSPLHF. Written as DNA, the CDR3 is TGTGCCAGCAGCTTAGGGACAGATTACTCCTATAATTCACCCCTCCACTTT. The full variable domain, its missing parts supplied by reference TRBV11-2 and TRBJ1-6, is EAGVAQSPRYKIIEKRQSVAFWCNPISGHATLYWYQQILGQGPKLLIQFQNNGVVDDSQLPKDRFSAERLKGVDSTLKIQPAKLEDSAVYLCASSLGTDYSYNSPLHFGNGTRLTVT.

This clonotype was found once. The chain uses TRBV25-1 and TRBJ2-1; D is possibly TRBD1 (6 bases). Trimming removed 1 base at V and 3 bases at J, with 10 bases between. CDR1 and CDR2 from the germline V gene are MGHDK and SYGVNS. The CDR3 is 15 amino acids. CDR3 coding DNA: TGTGCCAGCAGTGAATCTAGGACAGACTACAATGAGCAGTTCTTC. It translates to CASSESRTDYNEQFF.

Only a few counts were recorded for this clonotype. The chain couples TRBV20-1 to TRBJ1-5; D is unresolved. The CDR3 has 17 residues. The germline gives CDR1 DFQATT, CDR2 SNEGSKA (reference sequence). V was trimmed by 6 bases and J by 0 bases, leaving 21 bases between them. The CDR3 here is CSATAGRGTYSNQPQHF. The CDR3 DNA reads TGCAGTGCAACCGCGGGCCGCGGTACTTATAGCAATCAGCCCCAGCATTTT.

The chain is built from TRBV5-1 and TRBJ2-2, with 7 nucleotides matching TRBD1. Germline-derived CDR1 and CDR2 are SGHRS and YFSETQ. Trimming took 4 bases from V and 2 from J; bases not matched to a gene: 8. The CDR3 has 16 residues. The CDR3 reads CASSPLDRANTGELFF. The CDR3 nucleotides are TGCGCCAGCAGCCCACTCGACAGGGCAAACACCGGGGAGCTGTTTTTT.

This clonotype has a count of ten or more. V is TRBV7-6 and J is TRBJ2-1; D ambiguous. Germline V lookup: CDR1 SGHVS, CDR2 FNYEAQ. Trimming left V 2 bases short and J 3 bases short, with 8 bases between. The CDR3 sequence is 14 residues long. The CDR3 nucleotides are TGTGCCAGCAGCTTATCCCCTATCTACAATGAGCAGTTCTTC. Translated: CASSLSPIYNEQFF.

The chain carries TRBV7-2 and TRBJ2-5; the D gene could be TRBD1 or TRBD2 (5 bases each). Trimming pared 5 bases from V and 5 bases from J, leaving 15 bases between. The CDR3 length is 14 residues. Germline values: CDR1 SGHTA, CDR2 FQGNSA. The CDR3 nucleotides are TGTGCCAGCAGCCAGGGCGGGTTCTTGGAGACCCAGTACTTC. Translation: CASSQGGFLETQYF.

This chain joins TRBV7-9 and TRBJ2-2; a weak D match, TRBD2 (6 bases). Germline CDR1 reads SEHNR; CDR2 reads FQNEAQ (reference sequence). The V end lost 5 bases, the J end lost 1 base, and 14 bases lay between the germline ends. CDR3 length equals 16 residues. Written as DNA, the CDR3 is TGTGCCAGCAGCCCAAATAGCGGACGGAACACCGGGGAGCTGTTTTTT. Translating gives CASSPNSGRNTGELFF.

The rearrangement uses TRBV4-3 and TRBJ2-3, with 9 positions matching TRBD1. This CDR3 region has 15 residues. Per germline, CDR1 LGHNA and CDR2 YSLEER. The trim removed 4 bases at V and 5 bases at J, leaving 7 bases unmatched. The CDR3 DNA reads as TGCGCCAGCAGCCCTGGGACAGGGTGGGGAGATACGCAGTATTTT. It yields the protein CASSPGTGWGDTQYF.

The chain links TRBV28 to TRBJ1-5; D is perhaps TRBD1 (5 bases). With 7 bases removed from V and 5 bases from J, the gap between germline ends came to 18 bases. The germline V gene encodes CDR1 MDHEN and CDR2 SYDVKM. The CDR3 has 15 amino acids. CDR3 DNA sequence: TGTGCCAGCATCACGGCGGGGGGTTACGATCAGCCCCAGCATTTT. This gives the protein CASITAGGYDQPQHF.